This passage covers 26 T cell receptor beta chains from one sample sequenced in a study of T cell responses to AZD1222 COVID-19 vaccine. Sequencing used immunoSEQ multiplex PCR; TCRdb keeps in-frame clones, though not all of them. This table has about 120,000 clones, approximately 90% appearing once. This specimen was peripheral blood, taken on day 0 of AZD1222 vaccination. All receptors come from an adult in good health.

This sequence joins TRBV24-1 and TRBJ2-1; D is unresolved. Looked up from germline, CDR1 is KGHDR and CDR2 is SFDVKD. The CDR3 extends over 13 amino acids. V was clipped by 9 bases and J by 3 bases, with 11 bases between them. CDR3 loop: CATCSSDYNEQFF. The CDR3 DNA reads TGTGCCACCTGTTCCTCAGACTACAATGAGCAGTTCTTC.

The chain combines TRBV6-5 with TRBJ2-5, with D possibly TRBD1 on 6 matching bases. V was pared by 6 bases and J by 4 bases, with 15 bases between. CDR1 MNHEY and CDR2 SVGAGI come from the germline V gene. CDR3 length: 14 residues. The CDR3 coding sequence is TGTGCCAGCAGAACGGGACACGTAGTAGAGACCCAGTACTTC. This encodes CASRTGHVVETQYF.

The rearrangement uses TRBV28 and TRBJ1-2; D is possibly TRBD1 (6 bases). Germline lookup yields CDR1 MDHEN and CDR2 SYDVKM. With 6 bases removed from V and 0 bases from J, the gap between germline ends came to 11 bases. The CDR3 covers 14 residues. As DNA, the CDR3 is TGTGCCAGCAGGATGACAGGCTCTAACTATGGCTACACCTTC. It translates to CASRMTGSNYGYTF.

The V gene is TRBV3-1 (or the pseudogene TRBV3-2), the J gene TRBJ1-4; 7 bases match TRBD1. The V gene end was trimmed by 4 bases and the J gene end by 7 bases; junction bases not matched to a gene: 12. The CDR3 has 16 amino acids. Germline loops: CDR1 LGHDT, CDR2 YNNKEL (reference sequence). Written as DNA, the CDR3 is TGTGCCAGCAGCCCCCGTTCGGCAGGGGGAAGTGAAAAACTGTTTTTT. As protein: CASSPRSAGGSEKLFF.

The chain is built from TRBV29-1 and TRBJ2-7; 12 bases fit TRBD2. Looked up from germline, CDR1 is SQVTM and CDR2 is ANQGSEA. The J segment lost 7 bases and the V segment lost 4 bases, leaving 5 bases of the junction unmatched. The CDR3 totals 13 residues. This CDR3 reads CSVGTSGIGEQYF. For the CDR3, the DNA is TGCAGCGTTGGGACTAGCGGGATAGGGGAGCAGTACTTC.

This chain uses TRBV4-3 with TRBJ2-2; 9 positions match TRBD2. The CDR3 runs to 16 residues. CDR1 LGHNA and CDR2 YSLEER come from the germline V gene. Trimming took 1 base from V and 6 from J; bases not matched to a gene: 6. Here the CDR3 reads CASSQGSASGAGELFF. The CDR3 bases are TGCGCCAGCAGCCAAGGGTCGGCTAGCGGGGCCGGGGAGCTGTTTTTT.

This chain joins TRBV5-4 and TRBJ2-3; D is undetermined. The CDR3 sequence is 16 residues long. The V end was cut by 0 bases, the J end by 1 base, with 12 bases between. CDR1 is SGHNT, CDR2 YYREEE, per germline (reference sequence). Here the CDR3 DNA reads TGTGCCAGCAGCTTGGGCGCGTCACGGGGCACAGATACGCAGTATTTT. This encodes CASSLGASRGTDTQYF.

The chain has TRBV7-6 and TRBJ1-5; a weak D match, TRBD1 (5 bases). The CDR3 runs to 21 residues. Germline assignment: CDR1 SGHVS and CDR2 FNYEAQ. V shed 5 bases and J shed 2 bases, with 31 bases lying between them. The CDR3 DNA follows: TGTGCCAGCAGCCCGTTCCCGGTTCAGGTCCCACTTTTAGGGGGCAATCAGCCCCAGCATTTT. This gives the protein CASSPFPVQVPLLGGNQPQHF.

This clone was counted only a few times. The J gene is TRBJ2-2, the V gene TRBV4-3, with D unresolved. Germline values: CDR1 LGHNA, CDR2 YSLEER. Trimming pared 0 bases from V and 10 bases from J, leaving 6 bases between. There are 12 residues in the CDR3. The CDR3 region is CASSQDSVELFF. CDR3 in DNA: TGCGCCAGCAGCCAAGATTCCGTGGAGCTGTTTTTT.

The genes are TRBV30 and TRBJ2-5, with 9 bases lining up with TRBD1. Trimming took 0 bases from V and 7 from J; bases not matched to a gene: 9. Per the germline V gene, CDR1 is GTSNPN and CDR2 is SVGIG (reference sequence). The CDR3 totals 15 residues. The CDR3 is CAWSVGDREEGTQYF. CDR3 DNA: TGTGCCTGGAGTGTTGGGGACAGGGAAGAGGGGACCCAGTACTTC.

The CDR3 DNA is TGTGCCAGCAGCGTAATAGGAGAGATCGGCGAGACCCAGTACTTC. Its translation: CASSVIGEIGETQYF. The chain employs TRBV9 and TRBJ2-5; D unclear. Germline V CDR1 and CDR2: SGDLS, YYNGEE. CDR3 length: 15 residues. The ends were cut back, 1 base at V and 5 bases at J, with 15 bases in the middle. Using reference TRBV9 and TRBJ2-5 for the parts outside the CDR3, the full variable domain is DSGVTQTPKHLITATGQRVTLRCSPRSGDLSVYWYQQSLDQGLQFLIQYYNGEERAKGNILERFSAQQFPDLHSELNLSSLELGDSALYFCASSVIGEIGETQYFGPGTRLLVL.

The V call is TRBV6-2 or TRBV6-3, the J call TRBJ2-1; D is tentatively TRBD1 or TRBD2 (5 bases each). Trimming removed 3 bases from V and 8 bases from J, with 14 bases in between. Per the germline V gene, CDR1 is MNHEY and CDR2 is SVGEGT. The CDR3 is made up of 14 amino acids. DNA for the CDR3: TGTGCCAGCAGTTATCTTCTAGCAGGGTATGAGCAGTTCTTC. Amino acid sequence: CASSYLLAGYEQFF.

The chain carries TRBV7-2 and TRBJ2-3; D call uncertain. CDR3 length: 13 amino acids. V was cut by 7 bases and J by 5 bases, with 13 bases left in between. CDR1 is SGHTA and CDR2 is FQGNSA in the germline V gene. CDR3 nucleotides: TGTGCCAGCATCCATAGCTCGGAAGATACGCAGTATTTT. Its protein product is CASIHSSEDTQYF.

The CDR3 loop reads CASSLAQSYNSPLHF. DNA of the CDR3: TGTGCCAGCAGCCTGGCCCAGTCTTATAATTCACCCCTCCACTTT. This rearrangement joins TRBV6-5 to TRBJ1-6; no firm D call. Trimming cost V 6 bases and J 4 bases, with 13 bases left between them. The CDR3 is 15 amino acids. Germline CDR1 reads MNHEY; CDR2 reads SVGAGI.

This chain joins TRBV28 and TRBJ1-2; no firm D call. This CDR3 spans 13 amino acids. The V gene lost 7 bases and the J gene lost 4 bases, with 13 bases spanning the gap. Germline assignment: CDR1 MDHEN and CDR2 SYDVKM. DNA for the CDR3: TGTGCCAGCACTGGACCCTTCGGCTATGGCTACACCTTC. It codes for CASTGPFGYGYTF.

This sequence joins TRBV7-6 and TRBJ1-1, with 7 nucleotides matching TRBD1. The CDR3 contains 16 residues. Per the germline V gene, CDR1 is SGHVS and CDR2 is FNYEAQ. The trim removed 0 bases at V and 1 base at J, leaving 5 bases unmatched. CDR3 region: CASSLAGGQRNTEAFF. The CDR3 coding sequence is TGTGCCAGCAGCTTAGCGGGGGGACAGAGGAACACTGAAGCTTTCTTT. Together with reference TRBV7-6 and TRBJ1-1, the CDR3 gives the full variable domain: GAGVSQSPRYKVTKRGQDVALRCDPISGHVSLYWYRQALGQGPEFLTYFNYEAQQDKSGLPNDRFSAERPEGSISTLTIQRTEQRDSAMYRCASSLAGGQRNTEAFFGQGTRLTVV.

Remarks on this clone: This same CDR3 is encoded by further DNA sequences in the sample. This chain links TRBV28 with TRBJ1-2, with 9 bases fitting TRBD1. This CDR3 contains 13 residues. J was trimmed by 7 bases and V by 4 bases; bases with no gene match: 4. Germline V lookup: CDR1 MDHEN, CDR2 SYDVKM. CDR3 sequence: CASSSGQGSGYTF. CDR3 nucleotides: TGTGCCAGCAGTTCGGGACAGGGAAGTGGCTACACCTTC.

V gene TRBV18 combines with J gene TRBJ2-1; 9 positions match TRBD2. After removal of 3 bases from V and 6 bases from J, the junction contained 12 bases not matched to a gene. Germline assignment: CDR1 KGHSH and CDR2 LQKENI. This CDR3 has 17 residues. The CDR3 reads CASSPASGTSRANEQFF. In nucleotides, the CDR3 is TGTGCCAGCTCACCTGCATCCGGGACTAGCAGAGCCAATGAGCAGTTCTTC.

This chain joins TRBV3-1 (or the pseudogene TRBV3-2) and TRBJ1-1, with D possibly matching TRBD1 (5 bases). Trimming removed 0 bases from V and 5 bases from J, with 10 bases in between. Looked up from germline, CDR1 is LGHDT and CDR2 is YNNKEL (reference sequence). This CDR3 region has 14 residues. Here the CDR3 reads CASSQDRVKTEAFF. CDR3 bases: TGTGCCAGCAGCCAAGACAGGGTAAAAACTGAAGCTTTCTTT.

The gene calls are TRBV19 and TRBJ1-3; D is undetermined. Per the germline V gene, CDR1 is LNHDA and CDR2 is SQIVND (reference sequence). Deletions cut 6 bases from V and 2 bases from J, with 8 bases between. The CDR3 has 13 residues. CDR3 in DNA: TGTGCCAGTAGAAGTGTGGCTGGAAACACCATATATTTT. As protein: CASRSVAGNTIYF.

The CDR3 DNA is TGTGCCATCAGTGAAGGGGACGGCAGCTCCTACGAGCAGTACTTC. Its translation: CAISEGDGSSYEQYF. The chain is built from TRBV10-3 and TRBJ2-7, with D tentatively TRBD1 or TRBD2 (5 bases each). V gave up 3 bases and J gave up 0 bases, with 12 bases separating them. This CDR3 region has 15 residues. CDR1 is ENHRY and CDR2 is SYGVKD in the germline V gene.

The J gene is TRBJ1-4, the V gene TRBV28, with D perhaps TRBD1 (5 bases). CDR3 length: 15 amino acids. Germline V lookup: CDR1 MDHEN, CDR2 SYDVKM. The V end was cut by 6 bases, the J end by 0 bases, with 11 bases between. CDR3: CASRLQGATNEKLFF. DNA for the CDR3: TGTGCCAGCAGATTGCAGGGCGCAACTAATGAAAAACTGTTTTTT.

The chain recombines TRBV19 with TRBJ2-3; 7 bases are shared with TRBD2. The V and J ends lost 5 bases and 0 bases, in that order; junction bases with no gene match: 5. The CDR3 is made up of 15 amino acids. Germline loops: CDR1 LNHDA, CDR2 SQIVND (reference sequence). CDR3 nucleotide sequence: TGTGCCAGTAGTCCCGGGACTACTAGCACAGATACGCAGTATTTT. It encodes CASSPGTTSTDTQYF.

DNA for the CDR3: TGTGCCAGCAGCCAAGGTTGGGGAGTTGGGGCCAACGTCCTGACTTTC. Translation: CASSQGWGVGANVLTF. J is TRBJ2-6 and V is TRBV14; tentatively, D is TRBD2 (5 bases). The CDR3 spans 16 residues. Trimming removed 1 base from V and 3 bases from J, with 10 bases in between. Germline assignment: CDR1 SGHDN and CDR2 FVKESK.

Only a few counts were recorded for this clone. At one end the junction does not follow the germline gene, possibly because of a read error. The rearrangement uses TRBV7-7 and TRBJ2-3; D gene ambiguous. CDR1 SSHAT and CDR2 FNYEAQ come from the germline V gene (reference sequence). The CDR3 contains 13 residues. Here the CDR3 DNA reads TGTGCTAGCAGCAAGCTTGTCACAGATACGCAGTATTTT. It specifies CASSKLVTDTQYF.

This clone was seen only once. The V call is TRBV15, the J call TRBJ2-7, with 8 bases identical to TRBD2. Per the germline V gene, CDR1 is LNHNV and CDR2 is YYDKDF (reference sequence). The CDR3 covers 17 residues. The V segment lost 2 bases and the J segment 3 bases; nucleotides outside the gene matches: 12. CDR3 region: CATSRRTAGGLSYEQYF. In DNA, the CDR3 is TGTGCCACCAGCAGACGAACGGCGGGAGGCCTCAGCTACGAGCAGTACTTC.